This paragraph reports one T cell receptor (beta chain). Its antigen is not known. Looked up from germline, CDR1 is LGHNA and CDR2 is YNFKEQ. Deletions cut 3 bases from V and 5 bases from J, with 19 bases between. The CDR3 spans 16 residues. This record comes from a study of cytomegalovirus exposure and HLA in healthy donors. The PCR contained 60 Vbeta and 13 Jbeta primers. Some clones are missing from TCRdb's copy, which holds only in-frame ones; the method was immunoSEQ multiplex PCR. The sample contains 150,000 to 200,000 clones, 75% to 90% of which appear only once. Study-wide points: Through in vitro validation, three CMV-associated chains were shown to be specific for CMV antigens. HLA alleles showed associations with 16,951 TCR beta sequences in a later analysis, at a 0.05 false discovery rate. TCR beta sequences reportedly predicted the HLA-A and HLA-B alleles of most subjects accurately.

The receptor's source is a boy between 5 and 17 years old in good health and CMV-seronegative. The chain joins TRBV4-2 to TRBJ1-2; D is possibly TRBD1 (5 bases). The specimen sequenced was PBMCs. The CDR3: CASSQGKGAALYGYTF. CDR3 coding DNA: TGTGCCAGCAGCCAGGGTAAAGGGGCAGCCCTATATGGCTACACCTTC.